This T cell receptor (beta chain) stems from a study of identical twins. General study points: Memory repertoires showed no such pattern, whereas abundant cord blood beta clonotypes carried fewer insertions. Invariant populations such as MAIT and iNKT cells could partly muddle zero-insertion analyses.

The donor group consisted entirely of healthy Caucasians. TCRdb fed the 5' RACE reads into MiXCR, producing one record per CDR3 protein. Here the sample spans 200,000 or so distinct CDR3 sequences, about 7.5% being singletons. This CDR3 contains 15 residues. CDR1 and CDR2 from the germline V gene are LGHDT and YNNKEL (reference sequence). Between the trimmed V and J ends, which lost 3 bases and 2 bases, there was a span of 11 bases. This clonotype was found a few times. Its antigen is undetermined. The data also belong to a second study, concerning yellow fever vaccine responses in identical twins.

The specimen sequenced was memory (CD45RO+) T cells sorted from blood. V and J are TRBV3-1 and TRBJ2-1, with D perhaps TRBD1 (6 bases). The sequence derives from a young woman in good health. Written as DNA, the CDR3 is TGTGCCAGCAGCCAGACAGGAAGGGCCTACAATGAGCAGTTCTTC. Translation: CASSQTGRAYNEQFF.